The rows below give T cell receptor beta chains drawn from one sample of a study of blood T cell repertoires in COVID-19. This table comes from immunoSEQ multiplex PCR, and its TCRdb copy is limited to in-frame clones, with some not included. The sample carries just under 300,000 clones, around 87% recorded once. Sample: peripheral blood. The receptors were sampled from a man in his 70s with acute or convalescent COVID-19. Each CDR3 is given without its conserved first and last residue.

TRBV19 ASGLVGPYNEQF
TRBV18 ASSPTGTGNTEAF
TRBV7-9 ASSNTGLAGYNEQF
TRBV3-1/TRBV3-2 ASSHGLITDTQY
TRBV5-1 ASSRAGTSGTYEQY
TRBV5-1 ASSYDRARTGELF
TRBV11-2 ASSLDRETQY
TRBV27 ASSLTRRDWMETQY
TRBV13 ASSFQGGVAYNEQF
TRBV5-6 ASSSVGGLTGELF
TRBV2 ASLNTGSEF
TRBV29-1 SVAEQGGSVDTQY
TRBV2 ASRRTEIRETQY
TRBV4-1 ASSPTRTGNSNQPQH
TRBV5-1 ASSLASGTGGTDTQY
TRBV11-3 ASSLSQGRTDTQY
TRBV7-8 ASSLRGYSGRASYEQY